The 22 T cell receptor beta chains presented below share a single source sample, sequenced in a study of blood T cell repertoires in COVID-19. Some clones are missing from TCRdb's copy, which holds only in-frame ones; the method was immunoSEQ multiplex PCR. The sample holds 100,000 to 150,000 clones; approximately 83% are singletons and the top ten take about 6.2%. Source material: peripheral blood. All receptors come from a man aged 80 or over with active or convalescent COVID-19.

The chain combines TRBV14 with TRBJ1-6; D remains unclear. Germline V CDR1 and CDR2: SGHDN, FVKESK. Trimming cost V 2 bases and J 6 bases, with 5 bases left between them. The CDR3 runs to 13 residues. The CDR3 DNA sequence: TGTGCCAGCAGCCAAACAGTTAATTCACCCCTCCACTTT. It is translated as CASSQTVNSPLHF.

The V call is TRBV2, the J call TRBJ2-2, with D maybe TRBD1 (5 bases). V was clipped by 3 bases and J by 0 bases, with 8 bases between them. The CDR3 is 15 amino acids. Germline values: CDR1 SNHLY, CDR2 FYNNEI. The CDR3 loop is CASSDLTANTGELFF. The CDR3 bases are TGTGCCAGCAGTGATCTGACAGCGAACACCGGGGAGCTGTTTTTT.

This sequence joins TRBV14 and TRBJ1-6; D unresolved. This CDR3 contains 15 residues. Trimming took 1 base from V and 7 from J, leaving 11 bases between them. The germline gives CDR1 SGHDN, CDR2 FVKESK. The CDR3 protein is CASSQALGANSPLHF. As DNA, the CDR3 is TGTGCCAGCAGCCAAGCCCTCGGAGCCAATTCACCCCTCCACTTT.

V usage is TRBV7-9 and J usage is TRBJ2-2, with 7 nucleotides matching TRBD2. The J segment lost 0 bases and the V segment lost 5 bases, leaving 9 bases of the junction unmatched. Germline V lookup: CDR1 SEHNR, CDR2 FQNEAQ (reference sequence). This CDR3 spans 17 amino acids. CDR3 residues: CASSTRLAEPNTGELFF. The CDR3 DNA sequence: TGTGCCAGCAGCACCCGACTAGCCGAACCGAACACCGGGGAGCTGTTTTTT.

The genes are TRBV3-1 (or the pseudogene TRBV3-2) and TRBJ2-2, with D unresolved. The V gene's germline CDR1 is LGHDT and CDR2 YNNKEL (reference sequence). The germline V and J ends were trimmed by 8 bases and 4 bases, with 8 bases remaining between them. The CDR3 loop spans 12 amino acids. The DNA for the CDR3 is TGTGCCAGCGCCGAGCCCACCGGGGAGCTGTTTTTT. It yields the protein CASAEPTGELFF.

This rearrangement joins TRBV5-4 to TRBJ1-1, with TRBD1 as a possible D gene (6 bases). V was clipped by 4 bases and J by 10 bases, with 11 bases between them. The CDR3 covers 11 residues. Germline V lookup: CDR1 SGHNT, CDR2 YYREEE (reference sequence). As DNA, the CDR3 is TGTGCCAGCAGCAGATCAGGGGTAGCTTTCTTT. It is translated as CASSRSGVAFF.

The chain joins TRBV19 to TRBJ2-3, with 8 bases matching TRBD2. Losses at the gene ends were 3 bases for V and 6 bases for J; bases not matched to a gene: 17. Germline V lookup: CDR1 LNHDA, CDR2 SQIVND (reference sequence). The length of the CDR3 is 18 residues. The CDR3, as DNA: TGTGCCAGTAGTATCCAAACAGCTACGGGACTAGTAACTGATACGCAGTATTTT. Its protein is CASSIQTATGLVTDTQYF. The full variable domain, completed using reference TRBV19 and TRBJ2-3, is DGGITQSPKYLFRKEGQNVTLSCEQNLNHDAMYWYRQDPGQGLRLIYYSQIVNDFQKGDIAEGYSVSREKKESFPLTVTSAQKNPTAFYLCASSIQTATGLVTDTQYFGPGTRLTVL.

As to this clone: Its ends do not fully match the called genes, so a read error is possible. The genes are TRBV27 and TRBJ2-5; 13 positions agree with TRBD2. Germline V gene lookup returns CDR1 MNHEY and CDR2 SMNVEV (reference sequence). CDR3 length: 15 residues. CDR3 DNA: TGTACCAGCAGCATACTAGCGGGGGGGCGTGAGACCCAGTACTTC. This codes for CTSSILAGGRETQYF.

The chain's CDR3 is CASSFLQGHSTDTQYF. The CDR3 DNA sequence: TGTGCCAGCAGTTTTTTACAGGGGCATAGCACAGATACGCAGTATTTT. The rearrangement uses TRBV6-6 and TRBJ2-3, with 7 bases lining up with TRBD1. Trimming removed 4 bases from V and 0 bases from J; junction bases left unmatched: 7. The CDR3 is made up of 16 amino acids. The germline V gene has CDR1 MNHNY and CDR2 SVGAGI (reference sequence).

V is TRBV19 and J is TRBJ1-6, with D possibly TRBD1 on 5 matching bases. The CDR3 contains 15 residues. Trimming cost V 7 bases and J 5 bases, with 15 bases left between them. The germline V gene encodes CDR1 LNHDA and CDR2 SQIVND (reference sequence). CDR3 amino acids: CASTDVGGNNSPLHF. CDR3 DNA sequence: TGTGCCAGTACCGATGTGGGGGGAAATAATTCACCCCTCCACTTT. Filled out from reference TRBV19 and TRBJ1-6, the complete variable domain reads DGGITQSPKYLFRKEGQNVTLSCEQNLNHDAMYWYRQDPGQGLRLIYYSQIVNDFQKGDIAEGYSVSREKKESFPLTVTSAQKNPTAFYLCASTDVGGNNSPLHFGNGTRLTVT.

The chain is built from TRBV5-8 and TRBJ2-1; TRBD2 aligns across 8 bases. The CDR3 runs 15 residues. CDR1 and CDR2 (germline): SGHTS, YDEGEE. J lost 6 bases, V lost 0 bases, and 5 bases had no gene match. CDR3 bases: TGTGCCAGCAGCTTGGGGTCGGGGGGGCCCAATGAGCAGTTCTTC. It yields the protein CASSLGSGGPNEQFF.

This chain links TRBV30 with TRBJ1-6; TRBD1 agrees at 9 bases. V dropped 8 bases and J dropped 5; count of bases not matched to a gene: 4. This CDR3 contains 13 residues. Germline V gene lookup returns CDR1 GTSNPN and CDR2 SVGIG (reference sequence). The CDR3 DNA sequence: TGTGCCGGTGGGACAGGGAATAATTCACCCCTCCACTTT. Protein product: CAGGTGNNSPLHF.

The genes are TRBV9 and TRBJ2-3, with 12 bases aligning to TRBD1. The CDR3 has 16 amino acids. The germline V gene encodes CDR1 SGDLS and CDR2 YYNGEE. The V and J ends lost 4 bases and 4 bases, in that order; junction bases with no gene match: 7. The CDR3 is CASSIWGTGGPDTQYF. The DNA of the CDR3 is TGTGCCAGCAGCATCTGGGGGACAGGGGGCCCAGATACGCAGTATTTT.

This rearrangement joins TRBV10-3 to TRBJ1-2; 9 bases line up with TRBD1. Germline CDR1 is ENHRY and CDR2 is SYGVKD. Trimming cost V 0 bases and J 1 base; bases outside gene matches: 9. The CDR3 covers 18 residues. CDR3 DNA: TGTGCCATCAGTGAGTCTGGAGTACCGGGACAGGGTAACTATGGCTACACCTTC. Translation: CAISESGVPGQGNYGYTF.

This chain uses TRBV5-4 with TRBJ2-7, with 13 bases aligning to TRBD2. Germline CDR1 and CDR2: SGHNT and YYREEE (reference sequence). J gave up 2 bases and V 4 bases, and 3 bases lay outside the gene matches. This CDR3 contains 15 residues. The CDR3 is CASSAGTSGAYEQYF. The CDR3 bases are TGTGCCAGCAGCGCCGGGACTAGCGGGGCCTACGAGCAGTACTTC.

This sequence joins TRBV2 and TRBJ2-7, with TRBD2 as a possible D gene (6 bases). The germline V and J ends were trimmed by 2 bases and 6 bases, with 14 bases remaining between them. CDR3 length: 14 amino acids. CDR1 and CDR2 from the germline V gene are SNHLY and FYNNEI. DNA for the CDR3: TGTGCCAGCAGTGAAATGCGGGGCCGGGGCGAGCAGTACTTC. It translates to CASSEMRGRGEQYF.

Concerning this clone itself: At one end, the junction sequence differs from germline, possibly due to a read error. The CDR3 DNA sequence: TGTGCTTGGAGTAGGCCTACCTGGACTAGATACTACGAGCAGTACTTC. It encodes CAWSRPTWTRYYEQYF. The chain uses TRBV30 and TRBJ2-7; 7 nucleotides agree with TRBD2. CDR3 length: 16 amino acids. Per germline, CDR1 GTSNPN and CDR2 SVGIG (reference sequence). Filled out from reference TRBV30 and TRBJ2-7, the complete variable domain reads SQTIHQWPATLVQPVGSPLSLECTVEGTSNPNLYWYRQAAGRGLQLLFYSVGIGQISSEVPQNLSASRPQDRQFILSSKKLLLSDSGFYLCAWSRPTWTRYYEQYFGPGTRLTVT.

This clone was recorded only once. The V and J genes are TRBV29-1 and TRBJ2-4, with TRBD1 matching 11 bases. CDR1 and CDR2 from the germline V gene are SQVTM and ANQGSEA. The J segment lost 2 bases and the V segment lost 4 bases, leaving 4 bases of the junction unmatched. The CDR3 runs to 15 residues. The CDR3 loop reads CSVGTGGMSKNIQYF. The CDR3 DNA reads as TGCAGCGTTGGGACAGGGGGCATGTCCAAAAACATTCAGTACTTC. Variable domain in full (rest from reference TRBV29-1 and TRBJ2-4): SAVISQKPSRDICQRGTSLTIQCQVDSQVTMMFWYRQQPGQSLTLIATANQGSEATYESGFVIDKFPISRPNLTFSTLTVSNMSPEDSSIYLCSVGTGGMSKNIQYFGAGTRLSVL.

This chain's CDR3 is CASSIGQGAISEAFF. The CDR3, as DNA: TGTGCCAGTAGTATAGGCCAGGGGGCGATATCTGAAGCTTTCTTT. V usage is TRBV19 and J usage is TRBJ1-1, with 8 bases that match TRBD1. The germline gives CDR1 LNHDA, CDR2 SQIVND (reference sequence). The CDR3 runs to 15 residues. The V segment lost 1 base and the J segment 6 bases; nucleotides outside the gene matches: 7.

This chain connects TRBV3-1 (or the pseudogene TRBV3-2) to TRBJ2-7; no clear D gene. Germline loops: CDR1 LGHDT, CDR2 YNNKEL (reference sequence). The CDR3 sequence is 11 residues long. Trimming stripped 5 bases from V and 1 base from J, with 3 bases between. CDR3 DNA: TGTGCCAGCAGCTTATCCTACGAGCAGTACTTC. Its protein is CASSLSYEQYF.

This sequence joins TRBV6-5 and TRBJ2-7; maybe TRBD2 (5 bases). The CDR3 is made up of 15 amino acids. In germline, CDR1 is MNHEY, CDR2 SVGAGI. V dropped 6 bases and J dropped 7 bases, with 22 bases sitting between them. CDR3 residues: CASRLTVIGVEEQYF. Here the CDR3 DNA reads TGTGCCAGCAGACTCACGGTAATCGGGGTGGAAGAGCAGTACTTC.

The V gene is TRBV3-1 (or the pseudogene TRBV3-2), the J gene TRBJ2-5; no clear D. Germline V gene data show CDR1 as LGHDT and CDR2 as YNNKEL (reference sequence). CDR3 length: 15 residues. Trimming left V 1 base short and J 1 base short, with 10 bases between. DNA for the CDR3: TGTGCCAGCAGCCAAGTCACAGCCATCCAAGAGACCCAGTACTTC. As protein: CASSQVTAIQETQYF.